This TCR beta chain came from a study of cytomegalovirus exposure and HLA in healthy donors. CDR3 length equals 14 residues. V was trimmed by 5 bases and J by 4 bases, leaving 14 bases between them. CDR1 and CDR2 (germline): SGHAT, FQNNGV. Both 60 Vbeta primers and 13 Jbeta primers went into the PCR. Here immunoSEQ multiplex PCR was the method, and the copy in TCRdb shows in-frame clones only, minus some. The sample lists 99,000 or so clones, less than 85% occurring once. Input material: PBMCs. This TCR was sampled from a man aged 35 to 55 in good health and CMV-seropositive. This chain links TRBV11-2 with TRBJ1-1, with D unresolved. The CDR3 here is CASSRLMVGTEAFF. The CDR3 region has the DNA TGTGCCAGCAGCCGACTTATGGTCGGCACTGAAGCTTTCTTT.